Below, one T cell receptor beta chain is given with its context. The V gene lost 2 bases and the J gene lost 3 bases, with 11 bases spanning the gap. The CDR3 has 14 residues. The V gene's germline CDR1 is MNHEY and CDR2 SVGEGT. These data belong to a study of CD8 T cells in Susac syndrome. On the study more broadly: Clinical remission applied to fewer than ten sequenced Susac syndrome patients, and five or six had active disease. At blood draw, Susac syndrome patients were therapy-naive, on corticosteroids, or on intravenous immunoglobulin alone.

Sequencing of TCR beta covered CD8+ and CD4+ T cells obtained from blood. RNA in amounts of about 0.5 to 1 ug was reverse transcribed with random hexamers. TCR beta CDR3 was amplified by immunoSEQ covering 54 Vbeta and 13 Jbeta. TCRdb analysed the immunoSEQ multiplex PCR reads with MiXCR anew, one entry per CDR3 protein. The sample lists 160,000 or so distinct CDR3 sequences, roughly 92% occurring once. The clonotype comes from a human donor with Susac syndrome. The chain uses TRBV6-2 or TRBV6-3 and TRBJ2-7; D gene uncertain. Sequenced: CD4+ T cells from PBMCs. CDR3 protein: CASSYRHVFYEQYF. Written as DNA, the CDR3 is TGTGCCAGCAGTTACCGACATGTATTCTACGAGCAGTACTTC.